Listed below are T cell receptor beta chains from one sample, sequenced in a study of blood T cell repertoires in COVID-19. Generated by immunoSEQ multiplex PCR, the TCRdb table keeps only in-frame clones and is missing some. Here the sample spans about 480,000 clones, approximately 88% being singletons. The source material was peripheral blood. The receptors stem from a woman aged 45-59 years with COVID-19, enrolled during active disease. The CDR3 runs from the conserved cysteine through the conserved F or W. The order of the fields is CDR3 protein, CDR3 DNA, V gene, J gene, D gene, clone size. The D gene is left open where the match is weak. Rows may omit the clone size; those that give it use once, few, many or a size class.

CASSSGQGAIVHF	TGTGCCAGCAGTTCAGGACAGGGGGCGATTGTCCACTTT	TRBV6-5	TRBJ1-6	TRBD1	once
CASTGGTYNEQFF	TGTGCCAGCACCGGCGGAACCTACAATGAGCAGTTCTTC	TRBV28	TRBJ2-1	.	.
CASSYTMTGRGEAFF	TGTGCCAGCAGCTACACCATGACCGGGCGGGGTGAAGCTTTCTTT	TRBV5-4	TRBJ1-1	.	.
CASSLHRRAFF	TGTGCCAGCAGTTTACATCGTCGGGCTTTCTTT	TRBV11-2	TRBJ1-1	.	once
CASSWTGGTYNSPLHF	TGTGCCAGCAGCTGGACAGGGGGGACCTATAATTCACCCCTCCACTTT	TRBV6-6	TRBJ1-6	TRBD1	.
CASSFWTGGRNTEAFF	TGTGCCAGCAGTTTCTGGACAGGGGGACGGAACACTGAAGCTTTCTTT	TRBV28	TRBJ1-1	TRBD1	.
CASSRQTHTYGYTF	TGTGCCAGCAGCCGACAGACTCACACCTATGGCTACACCTTC	TRBV6-5	TRBJ1-2	.	.
CSVGRGDLRFF	TGCAGCGTGGGACGGGGGGACCTAAGGTTCTTC	TRBV29-1	TRBJ2-1	TRBD2	.
CASNSQGPTPLHF	TGTGCCAGCAATTCGCAGGGTCCGACACCCCTCCACTTT	TRBV28	TRBJ1-6	.	.
CASSSQTGWVLIDYGYTF	TGTGCCAGCAGCTCTCAGACAGGATGGGTGCTTATCGACTATGGCTACACCTTC	TRBV5-6	TRBJ1-2	.	.
CASSLETAEAFF	TGTGCCAGCAGCTTGGAGACAGCTGAAGCTTTCTTT	TRBV5-6	TRBJ1-1	.	.
CASSEVSFMNTEAFF	TGTGCCAGCAGTGAAGTCAGTTTCATGAACACTGAAGCTTTCTTT	TRBV2	TRBJ1-1	.	.
CASSLRHSSYEQYF	TGTGCCAGCAGTTTAAGACACTCCTCCTACGAGCAGTACTTC	TRBV27	TRBJ2-7	.	.
CASSRRTSITDTQYF	TGTGCCAGCAGTCGCAGGACTAGTATAACAGATACGCAGTATTTT	TRBV27	TRBJ2-3	TRBD2	.
CASSERTGKNSPLHF	TGTGCCAGCAGTGAACGGACAGGCAAGAATTCACCCCTCCACTTT	TRBV25-1	TRBJ1-6	TRBD1	.
CASSQDRKVDRSGANVLTF	TGTGCCAGCAGCCAAGATCGCAAAGTTGACAGATCTGGGGCCAACGTCCTGACTTTC	TRBV4-2	TRBJ2-6	.	.
CASSTGQGGYNEKLFF	TGCGCCAGCAGCACAGGACAGGGGGGTTATAATGAAAAACTGTTTTTT	TRBV5-1	TRBJ1-4	TRBD1	.
CASSSRQPATNEKLFF	TGTGCCAGCAGCTCTCGACAGCCTGCAACTAATGAAAAACTGTTTTTT	TRBV7-9	TRBJ1-4	.	.
CASIGTGGNEQFF	TGTGCCAGCATTGGGACAGGGGGCAATGAGCAGTTCTTC	TRBV6-5	TRBJ2-1	TRBD1	.
CASSYRYRVSPLHF	TGTGCCAGCAGTTACAGATACAGGGTTTCACCCCTCCACTTT	TRBV6-5	TRBJ1-6	.	.
CAISERTGSGYTEAFF	TGTGCCATCAGTGAGAGAACAGGGAGTGGGTACACTGAAGCTTTCTTT	TRBV10-3	TRBJ1-1	.	.
CASSTRGRGAEAFF	TGTGCCAGTAGTACCAGGGGGCGAGGCGCTGAAGCTTTCTTT	TRBV19	TRBJ1-1	TRBD1	.
CASGFRSLGVGNTIYF	TGTGCTAGTGGTTTCCGCTCGTTGGGAGTTGGAAACACCATATATTTT	TRBV12-5	TRBJ1-3	.	.
CASSPAGGNYEQYF	TGTGCCAGCAGCCCAGCGGGGGGGAACTACGAGCAGTACTTC	TRBV27	TRBJ2-7	TRBD2	.
CASSFVGGEQYF	TGTGCCAGCAGCTTTGTCGGAGGGGAGCAGTACTTC	TRBV7-9	TRBJ2-7	.	.